Presented here are 26 T cell receptor beta chains from one specimen sequenced in a study of blood T cell repertoires in COVID-19. Data came from immunoSEQ multiplex PCR; TCRdb stores just in-frame clones and leaves some out. Of 130,000 to 150,000 clones listed, around 82% are singletons. Input material: peripheral blood. The receptors originated from a man aged 55 to 70 with acute or convalescent COVID-19.

This chain joins TRBV9 and TRBJ2-7; TRBD1 aligns across 8 bases. The germline V gene has CDR1 SGDLS and CDR2 YYNGEE. The CDR3 length is 15 residues. The junction had 2 bases not matched to a gene; V was cut back by 0 bases and J by 0 bases. CDR3 nucleotide sequence: TGTGCCAGCAGCGTAGAGGGACAGGCCTCCTACGAGCAGTACTTC. Translation gives CASSVEGQASYEQYF.

The chain uses TRBV11-2 and TRBJ1-1, with D possibly TRBD1 on 5 matching bases. Trimming removed 4 bases at V and 1 base at J, with 16 bases between. Germline CDR1 reads SGHAT; CDR2 reads FQNNGV. The CDR3 runs 16 residues. The CDR3 nucleotides read TGTGCCAGCAGCTCCCGCGCGGGGCACGGGAACACTGAAGCTTTCTTT. Residues: CASSSRAGHGNTEAFF.

J is TRBJ1-2 and V is TRBV12-3 or TRBV12-4; no reliable D call. The CDR3 is 13 amino acids. V was shortened by 2 bases and J by 2 bases, with 6 bases between the two germline ends. The CDR3 sequence: CASSLTRNYGYTF. The CDR3, as DNA: TGTGCCAGCAGTTTAACTAGGAACTATGGCTACACCTTC.

J is TRBJ1-2 and V is TRBV7-3; TRBD1 aligns across 7 bases. Germline CDR1 and CDR2: SGHTA and FQGTGA. The CDR3 length is 13 residues. V lost 2 bases and J lost 7; bases outside the gene matches: 4. This chain's CDR3 is CASSLQGDGGYTF. The CDR3 nucleotides are TGTGCCAGCAGCTTACAGGGGGACGGTGGCTACACCTTC.

This sequence joins TRBV27 and TRBJ2-3; possibly TRBD2 for D (5 bases). Deletions cut 5 bases from V and 4 bases from J, with 19 bases between. Germline-derived CDR1 and CDR2 are MNHEY and SMNVEV (reference sequence). The CDR3 extends over 16 amino acids. The CDR3 sequence is CASSLLGVPRPDTQYF. In DNA form, the CDR3 reads TGTGCCAGCAGTCTTCTCGGGGTCCCCCGCCCAGATACGCAGTATTTT.

V gene TRBV11-3 combines with J gene TRBJ2-1; 9 bases are shared with TRBD1. CDR1 is SGHNT and CDR2 is YENEEA in the germline V gene. This CDR3 has 14 residues. V dropped 5 bases and J dropped 6; count of bases not matched to a gene: 5. The CDR3 coding sequence is TGTGCCAGCAGCCAAGGGACAGGGCGCAATGAGCAGTTCTTC. The encoded protein is CASSQGTGRNEQFF.

The V gene is TRBV27, the J gene TRBJ1-1; D not resolved. The CDR3 has 14 amino acids. The V gene's germline CDR1 is MNHEY and CDR2 SMNVEV (reference sequence). Trimming stripped 2 bases from V and 2 bases from J, with 9 bases between. This CDR3 is CASSLGFSNTEAFF. CDR3 sequence (DNA): TGTGCCAGCAGTTTAGGCTTCAGTAACACTGAAGCTTTCTTT.

The sample holds one count of this clone. The junction departs from the called germline gene at one end, perhaps through a read error. The chain employs TRBV25-1 and TRBJ1-2; no firm D call. Germline lookup yields CDR1 MGHDK and CDR2 SYGVNS. The CDR3 runs to 13 residues. Here the CDR3 DNA reads TGTACCAGCAGCAAAACCGGGGACTATGGCTACACCTTC. Encoded protein: CTSSKTGDYGYTF.

The CDR3 loop reads CASGAGGKYSNQPQHF. The CDR3, as DNA: TGCGCCAGCGGGGCCGGAGGGAAATATAGCAATCAGCCCCAGCATTTT. V usage is TRBV10-2 and J usage is TRBJ1-5; D is perhaps TRBD1 (5 bases). Germline values: CDR1 WSHSY, CDR2 SAAADI. The germline V and J ends were trimmed by 8 bases and 0 bases, with 17 bases remaining between them. This CDR3 spans 16 amino acids.

The chain recombines TRBV5-1 with TRBJ1-2, with TRBD1 identical over 9 bases. This CDR3 spans 15 amino acids. CDR1 and CDR2 from the germline V gene are SGHRS and YFSETQ. Germline trimming cut 0 bases from V and 7 bases from J; bases unmatched to any gene: 7. CDR3 in amino acids: CASSLEQGADGGYTF. In nucleotides, the CDR3 is TGCGCCAGCAGCTTGGAACAGGGGGCTGATGGTGGCTACACCTTC.

The rearrangement links TRBV10-3 to TRBJ1-1; TRBD1 matches 9 bases. The CDR3 covers 13 residues. CDR1 is ENHRY and CDR2 is SYGVKD in the germline V gene. After removal of 6 bases from V and 6 bases from J, the junction contained 5 bases not matched to a gene. The CDR3 DNA follows: TGTGCCATCAGATCCACAGGGGGCCCTGAAGCTTTCTTT. Amino acid sequence: CAIRSTGGPEAFF.

The chain uses TRBV5-1 and TRBJ1-6; TRBD1 is a possible D gene (6 bases). This CDR3 is built from 16 residues. V dropped 0 bases and J dropped 7 bases, with 14 bases sitting between them. The germline V gene encodes CDR1 SGHRS and CDR2 YFSETQ. The CDR3 here is CASSLGQGHENSPLHF. The CDR3 DNA sequence: TGCGCCAGCAGCTTGGGGCAGGGGCACGAAAATTCACCCCTCCACTTT.

The V call is TRBV28, the J call TRBJ1-1; possible D gene TRBD1, 5 bases. The CDR3 runs 14 residues. V lost 3 bases and J lost 4, with 12 bases in between. Germline values: CDR1 MDHEN, CDR2 SYDVKM. The CDR3 nucleotides read TGTGCCAGCAGTTTGCCGTTAAGGGGCACTGAAGCTTTCTTT. Its protein product is CASSLPLRGTEAFF.

The chain recombines TRBV6-7 with TRBJ2-7; 7 bases match TRBD1. TRBV6-7 is annotated as an ORF whose role is uncertain. Germline trimming cut 6 bases from V and 1 base from J; bases unmatched to any gene: 6. This CDR3 region has 14 residues. The CDR3 loop reads CASRAGTDSYEQYF. DNA for the CDR3: TGTGCCAGCAGGGCCGGGACAGATTCCTACGAGCAGTACTTC.

This clone was observed a single time. V usage is TRBV6-5 and J usage is TRBJ2-1; the match to TRBD1 covers 7 bases. V dropped 6 bases and J dropped 8; count of bases not matched to a gene: 4. The CDR3 extends over 12 amino acids. Germline CDR1 reads MNHEY; CDR2 reads SVGAGI. CDR3 DNA sequence: TGTGCCAGCAGAGACAGGGCGGATGAGCAGTTCTTC. The encoded protein is CASRDRADEQFF.

V is TRBV18 and J is TRBJ2-1; TRBD2 matches 10 bases. This CDR3 is 13 amino acids long. Trimming cost V 0 bases and J 10 bases; bases outside gene matches: 0. Looked up from germline, CDR1 is KGHSH and CDR2 is LQKENI. The DNA for the CDR3 is TGTGCCAGCTCACCACCGGGACTAGCGGAGCAGTTCTTC. It codes for CASSPPGLAEQFF.

The chain has TRBV5-3 and TRBJ1-1, with D hard to call. TRBV5-3 is classed as an ORF, of uncertain function. Trimming stripped 6 bases from V and 3 bases from J, with 15 bases between. The CDR3 runs 14 residues. DNA for the CDR3: TGTGCCAGAACTGGTAGGAACGGGGACACTGAAGCTTTCTTT. Protein: CARTGRNGDTEAFF.

The chain joins TRBV6-5 to TRBJ2-5; D possibly corresponds to TRBD1 (5 bases). CDR3 size: 14 residues. V was shortened by 0 bases and J by 2 bases, with 7 bases between the two germline ends. Germline V gene lookup returns CDR1 MNHEY and CDR2 SVGAGI. The CDR3 reads CASSYSGQQETQYF. CDR3 DNA: TGTGCCAGCAGTTACTCGGGGCAGCAAGAGACCCAGTACTTC.

V usage is TRBV3-1 (or the pseudogene TRBV3-2) and J usage is TRBJ2-1; 9 bases are a match to TRBD2. From germline, CDR1 is LGHDT and CDR2 YNNKEL (reference sequence). Germline trimming cut 4 bases from V and 0 bases from J; bases unmatched to any gene: 7. The length of the CDR3 is 17 residues. CDR3 in amino acids: CASSPLGGRGSYNEQFF. The CDR3 DNA sequence: TGTGCCAGCAGCCCCCTGGGCGGGAGGGGCTCCTACAATGAGCAGTTCTTC.

The chain couples TRBV3-1 (or the pseudogene TRBV3-2) to TRBJ2-5; 8 nucleotides agree with TRBD2. The CDR3 spans 14 residues. The V segment lost 4 bases and the J segment 5 bases; nucleotides outside the gene matches: 6. In germline, CDR1 is LGHDT, CDR2 YNNKEL (reference sequence). CDR3 sequence reads: CASSPSSGGETQYF. CDR3 bases: TGTGCCAGCAGCCCTAGCTCGGGAGGGGAGACCCAGTACTTC.

The chain combines TRBV4-1 with TRBJ1-4; D might be TRBD1 (5 bases). The V gene's germline CDR1 is MGHRA and CDR2 YSYEKL. V was clipped by 0 bases and J by 4 bases, with 9 bases between them. The CDR3 has 15 residues. CDR3 loop: CASSQDQGNNEKLFF. In DNA form, the CDR3 reads TGCGCCAGCAGCCAAGATCAGGGAAATAATGAAAAACTGTTTTTT.

The chain joins TRBV28 to TRBJ2-2, with 11 bases identical to TRBD2. The CDR3 has 15 amino acids. CDR1 and CDR2 (germline): MDHEN, SYDVKM. The J segment lost 3 bases and the V segment lost 5 bases, leaving 2 bases of the junction unmatched. CDR3: CASSRLAGYTGELFF. In DNA form, the CDR3 reads TGTGCCAGCAGTAGACTAGCGGGATACACCGGGGAGCTGTTTTTT.

This clone has only one observation. The chain couples TRBV5-1 to TRBJ2-1; 10 bases agree with TRBD2. CDR3 length equals 15 residues. Germline V gives CDR1 SGHRS, CDR2 YFSETQ. V lost 2 bases and J lost 4; bases outside the gene matches: 3. The CDR3 region has the DNA TGCGCCAGCAGCTTAACTAGCGGGGTATACAATGAGCAGTTCTTC. Encoded protein: CASSLTSGVYNEQFF. Variable domain in full (rest from reference TRBV5-1 and TRBJ2-1): KAGVTQTPRYLIKTRGQQVTLSCSPISGHRSVSWYQQTPGQGLQFLFEYFSETQRNKGNFPGRFSGRQFSNSRSEMNVSTLELGDSALYLCASSLTSGVYNEQFFGPGTRLTVL.

The chain recombines TRBV5-4 with TRBJ2-1, with 8 bases fitting TRBD2. The germline V gene has CDR1 SGHNT and CDR2 YYREEE (reference sequence). V shed 0 bases, J shed 1 base, and the junction held 3 bases outside the gene matches. The CDR3 length is 16 residues. CDR3 bases: TGTGCCAGCAGCTTGGGCGGGAGGTCGTCCTACAATGAGCAGTTCTTC. The encoded protein is CASSLGGRSSYNEQFF.

The chain combines TRBV6-5 with TRBJ2-2, with a tentative D call TRBD2 (6 bases). This CDR3 region has 16 residues. The germline CDR1 and CDR2 sequences are MNHEY and SVGAGI. Trimming removed 2 bases at V and 1 base at J, with 11 bases between. The CDR3 DNA reads TGTGCCAGCAGTTACGCCGGGGGAATGAACACCGGGGAGCTGTTTTTT. It encodes CASSYAGGMNTGELFF.

The CDR3 DNA follows: TGTGCCAGCAGCCCCGGGACAGGGAACATTCAGTACTTC. This codes for CASSPGTGNIQYF. This sequence joins TRBV11-2 and TRBJ2-4; 9 bases match TRBD1. Germline V lookup: CDR1 SGHAT, CDR2 FQNNGV. CDR3 length: 13 amino acids. Trimming removed 5 bases from V and 7 bases from J; junction bases left unmatched: 3. Complete variable domain (other parts from reference TRBV11-2 and TRBJ2-4): EAGVAQSPRYKIIEKRQSVAFWCNPISGHATLYWYQQILGQGPKLLIQFQNNGVVDDSQLPKDRFSAERLKGVDSTLKIQPAKLEDSAVYLCASSPGTGNIQYFGAGTRLSVL.